These 32 T cell receptor beta chains share one sample of origin, sequenced in a study of shared clonotypes between healthy human individuals (dated by TCRdb to the early 2020s). Library method: the immunoSEQ multiplex PCR assay. Held by TCRdb, this immuneACCESS table contains in-frame sequences only and omits some clones. Under half of the omission traces to an unresolved V gene where checked; the cause of the rest is unknown. The sample yields 600,000 to 750,000 clones; around 90% were counted once. The ten largest clones represent 34% of the sample. The source material was memory CD8+ T cells from PBMCs. The cell subset or site label, as the study defines it: CD45RO+ cells pooled with CCR7-negative TemRA cells. The receptor source for this set is a man between 18 and 29 years old in good health. Some clones in this sample may be carry-over from other donors' samples.

CDR3 bases: TGTGCCAGCAGTGTGGGCAGGGGGGACGAGCAGTACTTC. This codes for CASSVGRGDEQYF. This chain joins TRBV25-1 and TRBJ2-7; D possibly corresponds to TRBD1 (7 bases). The CDR3 runs 13 residues. Trimming took 4 bases from V and 5 from J, leaving 12 bases between them. CDR1 is MGHDK, CDR2 SYGVNS, per germline.

This chain links TRBV7-8 with TRBJ2-2; 8 nucleotides agree with TRBD1. The CDR3 consists of 15 residues. V lost 5 bases and J lost 4; bases outside the gene matches: 6. The V gene's germline CDR1 is SGHVS and CDR2 FQNEAQ. CDR3 region: CASSLMTGATGELFF. CDR3 DNA sequence: TGTGCCAGCAGCCTCATGACAGGGGCCACCGGGGAGCTGTTTTTT.

The DNA of the CDR3 is TGTGCCAGCAGTTTGGTGGCAGGGAAGTCACCCCTCCACTTT. Translating it yields CASSLVAGKSPLHF. The V and J genes are TRBV28 and TRBJ1-6; tentatively, D is TRBD1 (5 bases). V shed 3 bases and J shed 10 bases, with 13 bases lying between them. Germline V gives CDR1 MDHEN, CDR2 SYDVKM. There are 14 residues in the CDR3.

The rearrangement links TRBV28 to TRBJ2-1; TRBD2 matches 8 bases. The CDR3 loop spans 16 amino acids. From germline, CDR1 is MDHEN and CDR2 SYDVKM. J was trimmed by 4 bases and V by 1 base; bases with no gene match: 6. DNA for the CDR3: TGTGCCAGCAGTTTATCGCTAGCGGGTTTGTACAATGAGCAGTTCTTC. This translates into CASSLSLAGLYNEQFF. The variable domain in full, with the rest retrieved from reference TRBV28 and TRBJ2-1, is DVKVTQSSRYLVKRTGEKVFLECVQDMDHENMFWYRQDPGLGLRLIYFSYDVKMKEKGDIPEGYSVSREKKERFSLILESASTNQTSMYLCASSLSLAGLYNEQFFGPGTRLTVL.

This clone is a singleton in its sample. J is TRBJ2-3 and V is TRBV6-1, with 11 bases lining up with TRBD1. Germline CDR1 is MNHNS and CDR2 is SASEGT. Losses at the gene ends were 1 base for V and 4 bases for J; bases not matched to a gene: 4. This CDR3 contains 16 residues. The CDR3 sequence is CASSEVDRGRPDTQYF. The CDR3, as DNA: TGTGCCAGCAGTGAAGTGGACAGGGGGCGTCCAGATACGCAGTATTTT.

In its sample, this clone was seen a few times. The chain combines TRBV7-9 with TRBJ1-4; 9 bases are a match to TRBD1. Germline CDR1 is SEHNR and CDR2 is FQNEAQ (reference sequence). The V segment lost 1 base and the J segment 17 bases; nucleotides outside the gene matches: 2. The CDR3 has 11 amino acids. This CDR3 reads CASSLGDRAFF. For the CDR3, the DNA is TGTGCCAGCAGCTTAGGGGACAGGGCCTTTTTT.

The chain carries TRBV6-5 and TRBJ2-2, with D perhaps TRBD1 (5 bases). V gave up 6 bases and J gave up 4 bases, with 12 bases separating them. The CDR3 contains 14 residues. The germline gives CDR1 MNHEY, CDR2 SVGAGI. The CDR3 DNA is TGTGCCAGCAGCCTCGCAGGGCCCACCGGGGAGCTGTTTTTT. This sequence encodes CASSLAGPTGELFF.

This sequence joins TRBV4-1 and TRBJ2-7, with unresolved D. Trimming stripped 4 bases from V and 1 base from J, with 17 bases between. This CDR3 is built from 16 residues. CDR1 MGHRA and CDR2 YSYEKL come from the germline V gene. Here the CDR3 reads CASSPGPQVVSYEQYF. In DNA form, the CDR3 reads TGCGCCAGCAGCCCTGGGCCCCAAGTAGTGTCCTACGAGCAGTACTTC.

V and J are TRBV28 and TRBJ2-3; D is perhaps TRBD2 (7 bases). Germline CDR1 MDHEN, CDR2 SYDVKM. The CDR3 runs to 15 residues. The V and J ends lost 7 bases and 6 bases respectively, with 20 bases between them. The DNA of the CDR3 is TGTGCCAGCACTCAAAGGGGGGGGCTGAGGGATACGCAGTATTTT. It codes for CASTQRGGLRDTQYF.

V and J are TRBV6-6 and TRBJ2-3, with D tentatively TRBD1 (6 bases). Trimming removed 11 bases at V and 4 bases at J, with 16 bases between. CDR1 and CDR2 from the germline V gene are MNHNY and SVGAGI (reference sequence). This CDR3 has 13 amino acids. The DNA for the CDR3 is TGTGCCGCTGTGGGGGCAGGCCCAGATACGCAGTATTTT. Translating gives CAAVGAGPDTQYF.

The rearrangement links TRBV4-1 to TRBJ1-2, with 10 bases lining up with TRBD1. This CDR3 is built from 14 residues. Trimming took 2 bases from V and 7 from J; bases not matched to a gene: 4. Germline CDR1 is MGHRA and CDR2 is YSYEKL. The CDR3 is CASSQRTGGSGYTF. CDR3 sequence (DNA): TGCGCCAGCAGCCAAAGGACAGGGGGATCTGGCTACACCTTC.

The chain employs TRBV7-8 and TRBJ2-1; 8 bases are a match to TRBD2. The CDR3 has 15 residues. V lost 4 bases to trimming and J lost 4 bases; unmatched junction nucleotides: 6. Per germline, CDR1 SGHVS and CDR2 FQNEAQ. The CDR3 nucleotides read TGTGCCAGCAGCTACAGCGGGAGCATGTACAATGAGCAGTTCTTC. Protein sequence: CASSYSGSMYNEQFF.

The chain is built from TRBV19 and TRBJ2-1; 14 bases map to TRBD2. Germline lookup yields CDR1 LNHDA and CDR2 SQIVND (reference sequence). V trimming: 5 bases; J trimming: 0 bases; junction bases outside the gene matches: 3. The CDR3 is 17 amino acids. DNA of the CDR3: TGTGCCAGTAGTGTGGGACTAGCGGGGGACTCCTACAATGAGCAGTTCTTC. It yields the protein CASSVGLAGDSYNEQFF.

This chain links TRBV14 with TRBJ2-1; D is unresolved. CDR1 is SGHDN and CDR2 is FVKESK in the germline V gene. This CDR3 has 16 amino acids. The V end lost 4 bases, the J end lost 0 bases, and 13 bases lay between the germline ends. This CDR3 is CASSLLDPSSYNEQFF. CDR3 DNA sequence: TGTGCCAGCAGCCTTTTAGACCCCAGCTCCTACAATGAGCAGTTCTTC.

The chain couples TRBV21-1 to TRBJ2-2. TRBV21-1 is designated a pseudogene. The CDR3 extends over 16 amino acids. The CDR3 DNA sequence: TGTGCCGCCACCCGGGCCGGGGCGAGACGCACCGGGGAGCTGTTTTTT. Amino acids: CAATRAGARRTGELFF.

The CDR3: CASSDRMDTNSPLHF. The DNA of the CDR3 is TGTGCCAGCAGCGATAGGATGGATACTAATTCACCCCTCCACTTT. The chain carries TRBV2 and TRBJ1-6, with D hard to call. From germline, CDR1 is SNHLY and CDR2 FYNNEI. Trimming left V 6 bases short and J 6 bases short, with 15 bases between. The CDR3 loop spans 15 amino acids.

V is TRBV30 and J is TRBJ1-4; D perhaps matches TRBD1 (5 bases). V lost 5 bases and J 7 bases, leaving 14 bases between the germline ends. Germline CDR1 and CDR2: GTSNPN and SVGIG (reference sequence). The CDR3 has 13 amino acids. CDR3 sequence: CAWLRGYGEKLFF. The CDR3 DNA reads as TGTGCCTGGCTTAGGGGTTACGGTGAAAAACTGTTTTTT.

CDR3 DNA: TGTGCCAGCAGCGTAGGTTCAGCCGTCTCCTACGAGCAGTACTTC. Translating gives CASSVGSAVSYEQYF. This sequence joins TRBV9 and TRBJ2-7; no clear D gene. CDR3 size: 15 residues. Trimming took 0 bases from V and 0 from J, leaving 10 bases between them. Germline V gene data show CDR1 as SGDLS and CDR2 as YYNGEE.

The V gene is TRBV7-3, the J gene TRBJ1-1, with a tentative D call TRBD1 (6 bases). CDR1 is SGHTA and CDR2 is FQGTGA in the germline V gene. Trimming removed 4 bases at V and 5 bases at J, with 26 bases between. The CDR3 is made up of 18 amino acids. In nucleotides, the CDR3 is TGTGCCAGCAGCTACTTCCCCCCTCACAGGGAAGAGGGGACTGAAGCTTTCTTT. This translates into CASSYFPPHREEGTEAFF.

The chain is built from TRBV6-1 and TRBJ2-7, with D perhaps TRBD1 or TRBD2 (6 bases each). The CDR3 spans 19 residues. Germline V gene sequence: CDR1 MNHNS, CDR2 SASEGT. The ends were cut back, 1 base at V and 3 bases at J, with 25 bases in the middle. Here the CDR3 reads CASSEEGTGAGMLGYEQYF. The CDR3 coding sequence is TGTGCCAGCAGTGAAGAGGGTACGGGGGCAGGGATGTTGGGCTACGAGCAGTACTTC.

The chain employs TRBV4-1 and TRBJ2-3, with D possibly being TRBD1 (6 bases). Germline assignment: CDR1 MGHRA and CDR2 YSYEKL. The CDR3 length is 17 residues. Trimming removed 0 bases at V and 1 base at J, with 14 bases between. CDR3 DNA: TGCGCCAGCAGCCAAGATTGGGGGCGCGCCCGCACAGATACGCAGTATTTT. It specifies CASSQDWGRARTDTQYF.

This chain connects TRBV29-1 to TRBJ2-7, with TRBD1 as a possible D gene (5 bases). Germline assignment: CDR1 SQVTM and CDR2 ANQGSEA. The ends were cut back, 6 bases at V and 0 bases at J, with 12 bases in the middle. CDR3 length equals 13 residues. CDR3 amino acids: CSVLWGNSYEQYF. CDR3 bases: TGCAGCGTCCTCTGGGGCAACTCCTACGAGCAGTACTTC.

This rearrangement joins TRBV7-2 to TRBJ1-3; D is uncertain. Looked up from germline, CDR1 is SGHTA and CDR2 is FQGNSA. There are 14 residues in the CDR3. The V end was cut by 2 bases, the J end by 8 bases, with 13 bases between. CDR3 bases: TGTGCCAGCAGCTTATCTCGGACCGCAGACACCATATATTTT. Amino acid sequence: CASSLSRTADTIYF. The full variable domain, completed using reference TRBV7-2 and TRBJ1-3, is GAGVSQSPSNKVTEKGKDVELRCDPISGHTALYWYRQSLGQGLEFLIYFQGNSAPDKSGLPSDRFSAERTGGSVSTLTIQRTQQEDSAVYLCASSLSRTADTIYFGEGSWLTVV.

The chain has TRBV28 and TRBJ2-7; TRBD2 agrees at 9 bases. Losses at the gene ends were 4 bases for V and 4 bases for J; bases not matched to a gene: 11. The CDR3 consists of 16 residues. Per the germline V gene, CDR1 is MDHEN and CDR2 is SYDVKM. DNA for the CDR3: TGTGCCAGCAGTTCCCCGAGACTAGCGGAATATTACGAGCAGTACTTC. This codes for CASSSPRLAEYYEQYF.

This chain links TRBV15 with TRBJ2-7; 7 bases agree with TRBD1. Germline CDR1 LNHNV, CDR2 YYDKDF (reference sequence). The V and J ends lost 0 bases and 6 bases, in that order; junction bases with no gene match: 11. The CDR3 is 16 residues long. The CDR3 DNA reads as TGTGCCACCAGCAGAGAAAGAGAACAGGGGCGGATCGAGCAGTACTTC. It is translated as CATSREREQGRIEQYF.

The chain joins TRBV7-9 to TRBJ2-2, with D unclear. Germline V gene lookup returns CDR1 SEHNR and CDR2 FQNEAQ (reference sequence). This CDR3 comprises 12 residues. V was clipped by 0 bases and J by 8 bases, with 4 bases between them. The CDR3 here is CASSLAQGELFF. The CDR3 bases are TGTGCCAGCAGCTTAGCGCAGGGGGAGCTGTTTTTT. Full variable domain (remainder filled in from reference TRBV7-9 and TRBJ2-2): DTGVSQNPRHKITKRGQNVTFRCDPISEHNRLYWYRQTLGQGPEFLTYFQNEAQLEKSRLLSDRFSAERPKGSFSTLEIQRTEQGDSAMYLCASSLAQGELFFGEGSRLTVL.

This rearrangement joins TRBV28 to TRBJ2-7; TRBD1 matches 10 bases. The CDR3 spans 15 residues. V was clipped by 4 bases and J by 3 bases; unmatched bases: 6. From germline, CDR1 is MDHEN and CDR2 SYDVKM. CDR3 residues: CASSSTGQGFYEQYF. Here the CDR3 DNA reads TGTGCCAGCAGTTCCACGGGACAGGGGTTCTACGAGCAGTACTTC.

The rearrangement uses TRBV4-1 and TRBJ2-7, with 9 bases matching TRBD1. V gave up 2 bases and J gave up 6 bases; unmatched junction bases: 5. Germline V gives CDR1 MGHRA, CDR2 YSYEKL. CDR3 size: 14 residues. Here the CDR3 DNA reads TGCGCCAGCAGCCAACCGGGACAGGGTTCCGAGCAGTACTTC. It translates to CASSQPGQGSEQYF.

The chain recombines TRBV29-1 with TRBJ2-1, with D hard to call. CDR3 length equals 11 residues. V lost 6 bases and J 6 bases, leaving 9 bases between the germline ends. Germline V lookup: CDR1 SQVTM, CDR2 ANQGSEA. Here the CDR3 reads CSVATSNEQFF. CDR3 coding DNA: TGCAGCGTAGCAACAAGCAATGAGCAGTTCTTC.

Turning to this clone: The same CDR3 arises from other DNA sequences in this sample as well. DNA of the CDR3: TGTGCCAGCAGCGTAACAGGCTCCTACAATGAGCAGTTCTTC. Translation: CASSVTGSYNEQFF. The gene calls are TRBV9 and TRBJ2-1; D possibly corresponds to TRBD1 (5 bases). The CDR3 has 14 residues. Trimming took 1 base from V and 0 from J, leaving 5 bases between them. Germline V gives CDR1 SGDLS, CDR2 YYNGEE.

V is TRBV28 and J is TRBJ2-3; tentatively, D is TRBD1 (5 bases). The CDR3 runs to 15 residues. The germline gives CDR1 MDHEN, CDR2 SYDVKM. Trimming left V 7 bases short and J 6 bases short, with 20 bases between. CDR3 region: CASISPLRRQDTQYF. CDR3 nucleotides: TGTGCCAGCATCTCTCCCCTCAGGCGACAGGATACGCAGTATTTT.

This clone appeared a single time. The chain uses TRBV30 and TRBJ2-7; D tentatively reads TRBD1 or TRBD2 (5 bases each). CDR3 length: 10 residues. Trimming removed 5 bases from V and 7 bases from J, with 9 bases in between. Germline V gene lookup returns CDR1 GTSNPN and CDR2 SVGIG (reference sequence). The chain's CDR3 is CAWGGMEQYF. In DNA form, the CDR3 reads TGTGCCTGGGGGGGAATGGAGCAGTACTTC.